Each of the 6 T cell receptor beta chains below was sequenced from the same sample in a study of blood T cell repertoires in COVID-19. The assay was immunoSEQ multiplex PCR, and TCRdb's table has in-frame clones only and misses some. The sample has under 130,000 clones; more than 80% are singletons. Sequenced input: peripheral blood. The source is a woman aged 55 to 70 with acute or convalescent COVID-19.

This clone has a single count. V is TRBV6-1 and J is TRBJ2-7; D remains unclear. In germline, CDR1 is MNHNS, CDR2 SASEGT. V gave up 3 bases and J gave up 4 bases, with 4 bases separating them. The CDR3 sequence is 11 residues long. The CDR3 sequence: CASSDIYEQYF. In DNA form, the CDR3 reads TGTGCCAGCAGTGATATTTACGAGCAGTACTTC.

The CDR3 DNA reads as TGTGCCAGCAGCTCTGGACTAGCCACGCAGTATTTT. It specifies CASSSGLATQYF. The chain carries TRBV11-3 and TRBJ2-3, with 8 bases fitting TRBD2. The CDR3 totals 12 residues. Trimming took 4 bases from V and 9 from J; bases not matched to a gene: 3. Germline loops: CDR1 SGHNT, CDR2 YENEEA. The entire variable domain, with the rest obtained from reference TRBV11-3 and TRBJ2-3, is as follows: EAGVVQSPRYKIIEKKQPVAFWCNPISGHNTLYWYLQNLGQGPELLIRYENEEAVDDSQLPKDRFSAERLKGVDSTLKIQPAELGDSAVYLCASSSGLATQYFGPGTRLTVL.

This chain joins TRBV6-5 and TRBJ1-3, with D unresolved. CDR1 and CDR2 (germline): MNHEY, SVGAGI. Trimming took off 4 bases at V and 3 bases at J, with 16 bases between the two ends. The CDR3 has 16 amino acids. CDR3 protein: CASSSGGRVSGNTIYF. CDR3 DNA: TGTGCCAGCAGTTCCGGAGGAAGGGTCAGTGGAAACACCATATATTTT.

The V gene is TRBV18, the J gene TRBJ1-1; 8 bases agree with TRBD1. The germline V gene encodes CDR1 KGHSH and CDR2 LQKENI. V lost 4 bases to trimming and J lost 2 bases; unmatched junction nucleotides: 6. The CDR3 is 15 amino acids. DNA for the CDR3: TGTGCCAGCTCACTTTTACAGGGGGACAACACTGAAGCTTTCTTT. Translation: CASSLLQGDNTEAFF.

This chain joins TRBV19 and TRBJ1-2; TRBD1 aligns across 7 bases. With 5 bases clipped from V and 3 bases from J, the junction kept 6 bases outside the gene matches. Germline assignment: CDR1 LNHDA and CDR2 SQIVND (reference sequence). CDR3 length: 14 amino acids. In DNA, the CDR3 is TGTGCCAGTAGTGACGTCCAGGGGGACTATGGCTACACCTTC. Translation: CASSDVQGDYGYTF.

The rearrangement joins TRBV30 to TRBJ1-2, with D unresolved. Trimming took 0 bases from V and 8 from J, leaving 10 bases between them. Germline-derived CDR1 and CDR2 are GTSNPN and SVGIG (reference sequence). This CDR3 is 12 amino acids long. The CDR3 reads CAWSVLHQGYTF. For the CDR3, the DNA is TGTGCCTGGAGTGTACTGCATCAAGGCTACACCTTC.